These T cell receptor beta chains were read from a single sample in a study of cytomegalovirus exposure and HLA in healthy donors. Sequenced by immunoSEQ multiplex PCR; TCRdb stores in-frame clones only, minus some. The data contain around 100,000 clones, about three quarters of them singletons. Input material: PBMCs. These receptor sequences come from a young woman in good health and CMV-seropositive. CDR3s include the opening cysteine and the closing phenylalanine or tryptophan. The order of the fields is clone size, J gene, D gene, V gene, CDR3 protein, CDR3 DNA. The D gene is left open where the match is weak. Expanded clones get a size class; other rows say once, few or many, or leave the size out.

once | TRBJ1-3 | - | TRBV30 | CACAGSGNTIYF | TGTGCCTGCGCAGGCTCTGGAAACACCATATATTTT
- | TRBJ2-3 | TRBD2 | TRBV11-2 | CASSLRAGGGARTDTQYF | TGTGCCAGCAGTCTAAGGGCGGGAGGGGGAGCTAGGACAGATACGCAGTATTTT
- | TRBJ2-1 | TRBD2 | TRBV25-1 | CASSEGGRMGNEQFF | TGTGCCAGCAGTGAAGGCGGGAGAATGGGCAATGAGCAGTTCTTC
- | TRBJ2-2 | TRBD2 | TRBV4-1 | CASSAITSGKNTGELFF | TGCGCCAGCAGCGCAATAACTAGCGGCAAGAACACCGGGGAGCTGTTTTTT
- | TRBJ1-6 | - | TRBV7-3 | CASSLGGERSPLHF | TGTGCCAGCAGCTTAGGGGGGGAGCGTTCACCCCTCCACTTT
- | TRBJ1-1 | TRBD1 | TRBV6-5 | CASSYSFGTGLSEAFF | TGTGCCAGCAGTTACTCGTTTGGGACAGGGTTATCTGAAGCTTTCTTT
once | TRBJ2-7 | TRBD1 | TRBV13 | CASSIRDRGRSYEQYF | TGTGCCAGCAGCATCCGGGACAGGGGCCGCTCTTACGAGCAGTACTTC
- | TRBJ2-1 | TRBD1 | TRBV25-1 | CASSRGQAYNEQFF | TGTGCCAGCAGCAGGGGACAGGCCTACAATGAGCAGTTCTTC
- | TRBJ1-5 | TRBD1 | TRBV7-2 | CASSWGQGGQPQHF | TGTGCCAGCAGCTGGGGACAGGGCGGACAGCCCCAGCATTTT
- | TRBJ2-1 | - | TRBV27 | CASSNHRGGAGEQFF | TGTGCCAGCAGCAATCACAGGGGGGGAGCAGGAGAGCAGTTCTTC